A selection of T cell receptor beta chains follows, all from one sample in a study of blood T cells in healthy people across ages. A single record per CDR3 protein comes from TCRdb applying MiXCR to the 5' RACE reads. The sample shows over 1,500,000 distinct CDR3 sequences, about 50% of them seen only once. Sequenced material: blood. These receptor sequences come from a woman between 40 and 55 years old in good health. CDR3s leave out the opening cysteine and the closing phenylalanine or tryptophan. Each record gives: V gene, D gene, J gene, CDR3 protein. A D gene is named only where the DNA matches it firmly.

V gene: TRBV27; D gene: TRBD1; J gene: TRBJ2-1; CDR3 protein: ASSPVGQYNEQF
V gene: TRBV28; D gene: NA; J gene: TRBJ2-3; CDR3 protein: ASSFLSGTTDTQY
V gene: TRBV20-1; D gene: NA; J gene: TRBJ2-1; CDR3 protein: SASSRDSPLNEQF
V gene: TRBV27; D gene: NA; J gene: TRBJ1-4; CDR3 protein: ASSPTDLTRELF
V gene: TRBV6-2/TRBV6-3; D gene: NA; J gene: TRBJ2-6; CDR3 protein: ASRATVRFGANVLT
V gene: TRBV20-1; D gene: NA; J gene: TRBJ2-7; CDR3 protein: SAEHPGRSYEQY
V gene: TRBV4-3; D gene: NA; J gene: TRBJ1-4; CDR3 protein: ASSQVADQGEKLF
V gene: TRBV4-3; D gene: TRBD2; J gene: TRBJ2-1; CDR3 protein: ASSQAGGAYNEQF
V gene: TRBV25-1; D gene: NA; J gene: TRBJ2-1; CDR3 protein: ASRQGTSQF
V gene: TRBV6-2/TRBV6-3; D gene: NA; J gene: TRBJ2-1; CDR3 protein: ASSYTPGSSVQQF
V gene: TRBV20-1; D gene: NA; J gene: TRBJ2-5; CDR3 protein: SAQSEWTPGGETQY
V gene: TRBV21-1; D gene: NA; J gene: TRBJ2-3; CDR3 protein: ASSKRTSGTDTQY
V gene: TRBV5-6; D gene: TRBD2; J gene: TRBJ2-1; CDR3 protein: ASSLGPGGSGEQF
V gene: TRBV29-1; D gene: NA; J gene: TRBJ2-5; CDR3 protein: SVESGAETQY
V gene: TRBV12-3/TRBV12-4; D gene: TRBD2; J gene: TRBJ2-3; CDR3 protein: ASSSLAGGVTDTQY
V gene: TRBV9; D gene: NA; J gene: TRBJ2-4; CDR3 protein: ASSVSGQSKNIQY
V gene: TRBV4-3; D gene: NA; J gene: TRBJ2-3; CDR3 protein: ASSQDQTGRNADTQY
V gene: TRBV7-2; D gene: TRBD2; J gene: TRBJ2-1; CDR3 protein: ASSLARGSANEQF
V gene: TRBV7-4; D gene: TRBD1; J gene: TRBJ2-7; CDR3 protein: ASSRDRGPLYEQY
V gene: TRBV7-9; D gene: TRBD2; J gene: NA; CDR3 protein: ASSVKRGRYEQY
V gene: TRBV28; D gene: NA; J gene: TRBJ2-3; CDR3 protein: ASSFRLPYFSTDTQY
V gene: TRBV4-3; D gene: NA; J gene: TRBJ2-1; CDR3 protein: ASSQDSSLAGSSYNEQF
V gene: TRBV12-3/TRBV12-4; D gene: TRBD2; J gene: TRBJ2-5; CDR3 protein: ASSLLAGAPKTQY
V gene: TRBV28; D gene: NA; J gene: TRBJ1-1; CDR3 protein: ASSSPTALNTEAF
V gene: TRBV6-8; D gene: NA; J gene: TRBJ2-7; CDR3 protein: ASSYDWGRRSYEQY
V gene: TRBV6-1; D gene: TRBD1; J gene: TRBJ1-5; CDR3 protein: ASSDRTGPHQPQH
V gene: TRBV14; D gene: NA; J gene: TRBJ1-2; CDR3 protein: ASSPWEDLYGYT
V gene: TRBV12-3/TRBV12-4; D gene: NA; J gene: TRBJ2-5; CDR3 protein: ASSSGRDGRETQY
V gene: TRBV25-1; D gene: NA; J gene: TRBJ1-5; CDR3 protein: ASGTYGNQPQH
V gene: TRBV6-1; D gene: TRBD2; J gene: TRBJ2-3; CDR3 protein: ASRPIGLAGGSLTDTQY
V gene: TRBV20-1; D gene: NA; J gene: TRBJ2-4; CDR3 protein: SARDWGLAKNIQY
V gene: TRBV29-1; D gene: NA; J gene: TRBJ1-2; CDR3 protein: SADDVEGQSWGYT
V gene: TRBV27; D gene: NA; J gene: TRBJ2-1; CDR3 protein: ASSLSSTSNEQF
V gene: TRBV4-2; D gene: TRBD2; J gene: TRBJ2-7; CDR3 protein: ASSQEGLAGGEQY
V gene: TRBV6-5; D gene: NA; J gene: TRBJ1-2; CDR3 protein: ASRGSHGYT
V gene: TRBV29-1; D gene: TRBD1; J gene: TRBJ1-5; CDR3 protein: SVAFGTVDQPQH
V gene: TRBV18; D gene: TRBD1; J gene: TRBJ2-4; CDR3 protein: ASSPDRGSGNIQY
V gene: TRBV5-1; D gene: TRBD1; J gene: TRBJ1-2; CDR3 protein: ASRTGQDRFYGYT
V gene: TRBV7-2; D gene: NA; J gene: TRBJ2-7; CDR3 protein: ASSLRRQVSYEQY
V gene: TRBV6-2/TRBV6-3; D gene: TRBD1; J gene: TRBJ2-7; CDR3 protein: ASSPLNRGKEQY
V gene: TRBV27; D gene: TRBD1; J gene: TRBJ1-2; CDR3 protein: ASSFSAGQRITNYGYT
V gene: TRBV4-3; D gene: NA; J gene: TRBJ2-1; CDR3 protein: ASSQDLPRGNEQF
V gene: TRBV5-1; D gene: TRBD1; J gene: TRBJ2-1; CDR3 protein: ASSVQGAEHNEQF
V gene: TRBV12-3/TRBV12-4; D gene: TRBD1; J gene: TRBJ2-7; CDR3 protein: ASSLRQGSEQY
V gene: TRBV5-6; D gene: NA; J gene: TRBJ2-2; CDR3 protein: ASSYGPTGELF
V gene: TRBV5-1; D gene: NA; J gene: TRBJ2-1; CDR3 protein: ASGEFPAAQF
V gene: TRBV28; D gene: NA; J gene: TRBJ2-1; CDR3 protein: ASSFLSGEQF
V gene: TRBV7-2; D gene: NA; J gene: TRBJ1-2; CDR3 protein: ASSLPGLTKIYGYT
V gene: TRBV4-1; D gene: NA; J gene: TRBJ1-1; CDR3 protein: ASSQDRGREGEAF
V gene: TRBV7-9; D gene: NA; J gene: TRBJ2-3; CDR3 protein: ASSFEGGAGLGKY
V gene: TRBV2; D gene: NA; J gene: TRBJ2-5; CDR3 protein: ASIGGMSETQY
V gene: TRBV21-1; D gene: NA; J gene: TRBJ2-7; CDR3 protein: ASSLRDRGHYEQY
V gene: TRBV27; D gene: TRBD2; J gene: TRBJ2-1; CDR3 protein: ASTVAGEGVEQF
V gene: TRBV6-6; D gene: NA; J gene: TRBJ2-7; CDR3 protein: ASNPRGYEQY
V gene: TRBV20-1; D gene: NA; J gene: TRBJ1-4; CDR3 protein: SARAAGFDEKLF
V gene: TRBV11-2; D gene: TRBD2; J gene: TRBJ2-1; CDR3 protein: ASSLEGPSGGPIYNEQF
V gene: TRBV3-1; D gene: NA; J gene: TRBJ1-2; CDR3 protein: ASSQVGGARTSGYT
V gene: TRBV27; D gene: NA; J gene: TRBJ2-7; CDR3 protein: ASSGRLRDEQY
V gene: TRBV12-3/TRBV12-4; D gene: NA; J gene: TRBJ1-1; CDR3 protein: ASSFGGAGRTEAF